The clone carrying this T cell receptor (beta chain) was seen a handful of times. Its specificity is not known. Sequencing in the ViraFEST assay came after antigen-specific CD4+ T cells had been expanded with viral peptide pools, which were used to stimulate PBMC. Isolating CD4+ T cells followed approximately ten days of culture. Subjects were given two BNT162b2 or mRNA-1273 vaccine doses. The vaccine recipients had no prior SARS-CoV-2 infection, with negative nucleocapsid antibodies. A density of fewer than 2.5 million PBMC per well was used; these cells were cultured with around 10 IU/ml IL-2 and roughly 10 ug/ml peptides. On both days 3 and 7, half of the culture medium was replaced with IL-2 medium. The CDR3 sequence is 14 residues long. Trimming took 10 bases from V and 0 from J; bases not matched to a gene: 8. Per the germline V gene, CDR1 is SNHLY and CDR2 is FYNNEI. The protocol was immunoSEQ multiplex PCR, while the TCRdb copy is restricted to in-frame clones and leaves out a portion. The sample lists tens of thousands of clones, 60% to 75% seen once, with more than 8.5% in the top ten.

These data originate in a study of vaccination effects on CD4 cells after COVID-19. The study's findings and limits: Late in the post-vaccination period, infection-induced and vaccine-induced clones underwent marked clonal contraction.

This sequence joins TRBV2 and TRBJ1-1, with 7 bases aligning to TRBD1. The specimen was CD4+ T cells from PBMCs cultured with HCoV-NL63 spike peptides, collected after COVID-19 vaccination. The receptor's source is a human donor who received a COVID-19 vaccine. This chain's CDR3 is CATGQEVMNTEAFF. The CDR3 nucleotides read TGTGCCACCGGACAGGAAGTTATGAACACTGAAGCTTTCTTT.